This T cell receptor (beta chain) comes out of a study of CD8 T cells in Susac syndrome. Reverse transcription of about 0.45 to 1 ug RNA was carried out with random hexamers. Across 54 Vbeta and 13 Jbeta, TCR beta CDR3 was amplified with immunoSEQ multiplex PCR. TCRdb recomputed calls from the immunoSEQ multiplex PCR reads with MiXCR, one row per CDR3 protein. The sample holds 200,000 or so distinct CDR3 sequences; just under 95% are singletons and the top ten take about 0.17%. Regarding the study as a whole: Clonal expansion of Susac CD8+ cells peaked in TEMRA cells, and it also peaked in active patients.

V was trimmed by 9 bases and J by 2 bases, leaving 11 bases between them. The germline gives CDR1 WSHSY, CDR2 SAAADI. This CDR3 comprises 13 residues. Worth noting for this clonotype: What it recognizes is unknown.

Source material: CD8+ T cells from PBMCs. This clonotype was obtained from a human donor with Susac syndrome. The chain employs TRBV10-2 and TRBJ2-1; D may correspond to TRBD1 or TRBD2 (5 bases each). The CDR3 DNA is TGCGCCAGTGGGGCAGCGGCCTACAATGAGCAGTTCTTC. This translates into CASGAAAYNEQFF.